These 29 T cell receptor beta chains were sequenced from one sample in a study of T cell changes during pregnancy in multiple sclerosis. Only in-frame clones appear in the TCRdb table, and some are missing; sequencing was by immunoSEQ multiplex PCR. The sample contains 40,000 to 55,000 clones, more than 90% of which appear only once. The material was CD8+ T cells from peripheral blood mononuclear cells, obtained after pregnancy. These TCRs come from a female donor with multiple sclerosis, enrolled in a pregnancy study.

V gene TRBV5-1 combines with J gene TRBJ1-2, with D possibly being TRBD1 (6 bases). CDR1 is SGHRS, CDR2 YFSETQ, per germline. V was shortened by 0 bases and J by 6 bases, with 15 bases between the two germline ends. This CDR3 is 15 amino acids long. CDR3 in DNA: TGCGCCAGCAGCTTGGCCGGGGGGCCCGGTCATGGCTACACCTTC. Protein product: CASSLAGGPGHGYTF.

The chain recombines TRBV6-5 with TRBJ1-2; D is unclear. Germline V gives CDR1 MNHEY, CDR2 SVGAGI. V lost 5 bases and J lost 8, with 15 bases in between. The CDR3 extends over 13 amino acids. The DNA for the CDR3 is TGTGCCAGCAGTCCGGACCGGGGTAGGGGCTACACCTTC. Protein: CASSPDRGRGYTF.

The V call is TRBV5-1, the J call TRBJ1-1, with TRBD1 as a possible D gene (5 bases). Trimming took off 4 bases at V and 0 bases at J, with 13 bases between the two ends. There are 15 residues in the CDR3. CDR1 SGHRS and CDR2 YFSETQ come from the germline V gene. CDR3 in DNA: TGCGCCAGCAGCCCCTTGGGGGGGGTGAACACTGAAGCTTTCTTT. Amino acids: CASSPLGGVNTEAFF.

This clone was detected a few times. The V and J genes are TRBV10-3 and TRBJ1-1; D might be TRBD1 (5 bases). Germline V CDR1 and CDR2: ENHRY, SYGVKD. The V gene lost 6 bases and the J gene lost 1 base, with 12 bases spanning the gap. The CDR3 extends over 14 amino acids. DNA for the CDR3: TGTGCCATCAGCGAGCCTGGACAGAACACTGAAGCTTTCTTT. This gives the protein CAISEPGQNTEAFF.

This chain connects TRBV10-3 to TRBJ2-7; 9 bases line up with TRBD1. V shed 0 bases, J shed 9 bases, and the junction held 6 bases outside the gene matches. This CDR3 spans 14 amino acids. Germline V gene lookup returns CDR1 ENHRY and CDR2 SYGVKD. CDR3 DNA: TGTGCCATCAGTGAGTCGAGGGACAGGGTGTCGCAGTACTTC. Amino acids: CAISESRDRVSQYF.

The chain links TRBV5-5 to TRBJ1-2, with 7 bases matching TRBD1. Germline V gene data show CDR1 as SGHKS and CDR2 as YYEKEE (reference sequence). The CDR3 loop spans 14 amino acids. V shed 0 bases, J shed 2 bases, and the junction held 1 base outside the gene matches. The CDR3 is CASSLVGGNYGYTF. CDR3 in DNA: TGTGCCAGCAGCTTGGTAGGGGGCAACTATGGCTACACCTTC.

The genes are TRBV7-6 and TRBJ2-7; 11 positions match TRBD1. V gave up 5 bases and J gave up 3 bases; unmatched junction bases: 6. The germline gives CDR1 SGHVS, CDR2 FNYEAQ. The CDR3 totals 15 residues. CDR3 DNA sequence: TGTGCCAGCAGCCCCCAGGACAGGGGGCTCTACGAGCAGTACTTC. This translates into CASSPQDRGLYEQYF.

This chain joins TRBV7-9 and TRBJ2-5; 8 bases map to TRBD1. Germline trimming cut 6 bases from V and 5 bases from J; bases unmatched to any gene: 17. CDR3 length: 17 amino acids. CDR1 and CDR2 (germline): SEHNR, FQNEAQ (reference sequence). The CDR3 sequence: CASRSTGATSAVETQYF. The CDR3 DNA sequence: TGTGCCAGCAGGTCGACAGGGGCGACCTCCGCTGTTGAGACCCAGTACTTC.

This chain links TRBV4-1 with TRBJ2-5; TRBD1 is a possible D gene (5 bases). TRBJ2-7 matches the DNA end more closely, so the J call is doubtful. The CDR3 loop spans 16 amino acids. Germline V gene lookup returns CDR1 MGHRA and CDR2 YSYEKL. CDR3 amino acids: CASSQDDALKGYEQYF. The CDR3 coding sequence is TGCGCCAGCAGCCAAGATGACGCGTTAAAGGGGTACGAGCAGTACTTC.

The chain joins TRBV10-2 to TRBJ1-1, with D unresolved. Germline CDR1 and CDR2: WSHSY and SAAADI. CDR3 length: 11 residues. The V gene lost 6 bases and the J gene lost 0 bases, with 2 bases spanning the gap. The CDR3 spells CASSLNTEAFF. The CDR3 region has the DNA TGCGCCAGCAGCTTGAACACTGAAGCTTTCTTT.

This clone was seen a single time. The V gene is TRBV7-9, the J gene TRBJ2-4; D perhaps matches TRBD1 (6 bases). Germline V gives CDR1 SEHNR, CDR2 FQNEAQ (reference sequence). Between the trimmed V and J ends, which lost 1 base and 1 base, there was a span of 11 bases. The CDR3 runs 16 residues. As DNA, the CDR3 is TGTGCCAGCAGCTTAGGGGGGCTTGGGGCCAAAAACATTCAGTACTTC. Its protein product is CASSLGGLGAKNIQYF.

CDR3: CASSLGPPTGGLLETQYF. As DNA, the CDR3 is TGTGCCAGCAGCTTAGGACCCCCGACAGGGGGGTTGTTGGAGACCCAGTACTTC. This chain links TRBV7-7 with TRBJ2-5; 9 bases fit TRBD1. The CDR3 contains 18 residues. CDR1 is SSHAT, CDR2 FNYEAQ, per germline (reference sequence). Trimming cost V 1 base and J 5 bases; bases outside gene matches: 14.

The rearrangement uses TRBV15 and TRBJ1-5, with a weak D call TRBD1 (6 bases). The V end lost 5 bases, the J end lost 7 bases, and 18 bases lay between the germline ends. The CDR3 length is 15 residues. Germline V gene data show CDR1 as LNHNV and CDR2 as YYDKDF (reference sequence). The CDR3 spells CATSGWTERDQPQHF. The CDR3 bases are TGTGCCACCAGCGGTTGGACAGAAAGGGACCAGCCCCAGCATTTT.

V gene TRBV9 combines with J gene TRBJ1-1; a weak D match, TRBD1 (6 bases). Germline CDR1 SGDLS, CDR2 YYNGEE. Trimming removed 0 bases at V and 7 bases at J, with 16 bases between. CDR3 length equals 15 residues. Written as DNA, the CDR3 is TGTGCCAGCAGCGTAGCAGAGCGGGGGGCCGTTGAAGCTTTCTTT. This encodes CASSVAERGAVEAFF.

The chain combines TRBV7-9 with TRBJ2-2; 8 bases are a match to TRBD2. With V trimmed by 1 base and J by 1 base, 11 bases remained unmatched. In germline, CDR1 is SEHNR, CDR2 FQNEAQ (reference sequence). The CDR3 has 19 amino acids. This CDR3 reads CASSLVGLAGHKNTGELFF. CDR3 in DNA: TGTGCCAGCAGCTTAGTCGGGCTAGCGGGTCACAAGAACACCGGGGAGCTGTTTTTT.

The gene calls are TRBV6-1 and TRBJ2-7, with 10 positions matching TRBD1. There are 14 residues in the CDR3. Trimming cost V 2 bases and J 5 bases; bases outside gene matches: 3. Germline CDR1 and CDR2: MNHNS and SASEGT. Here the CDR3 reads CASSEPGQGHEQYF. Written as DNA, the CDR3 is TGTGCCAGCAGTGAACCGGGACAGGGGCACGAGCAGTACTTC.

The CDR3 loop is CASSQMRSTDTQYF. The CDR3 DNA is TGTGCCAGCAGCCAAATGCGAAGCACAGATACGCAGTATTTT. The rearrangement links TRBV6-6 to TRBJ2-3, with D hard to call. Trimming removed 6 bases from V and 0 bases from J, with 10 bases in between. Germline V lookup: CDR1 MNHNY, CDR2 SVGAGI (reference sequence). CDR3 size: 14 residues.

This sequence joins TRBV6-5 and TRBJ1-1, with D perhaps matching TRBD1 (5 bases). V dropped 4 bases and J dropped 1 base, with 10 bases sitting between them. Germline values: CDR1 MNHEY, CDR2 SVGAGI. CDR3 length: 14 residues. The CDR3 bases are TGTGCCAGCAGTTGGGGCTGGGGGAACACTGAAGCTTTCTTT. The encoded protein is CASSWGWGNTEAFF.

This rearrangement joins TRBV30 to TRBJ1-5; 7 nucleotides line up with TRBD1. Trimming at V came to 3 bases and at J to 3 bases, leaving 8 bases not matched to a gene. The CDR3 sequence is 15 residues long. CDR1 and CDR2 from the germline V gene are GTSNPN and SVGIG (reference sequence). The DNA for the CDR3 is TGTGCCTGGAGGGGTCCAGGGGGTTCCAATCAGCCCCAGCATTTT. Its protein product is CAWRGPGGSNQPQHF.

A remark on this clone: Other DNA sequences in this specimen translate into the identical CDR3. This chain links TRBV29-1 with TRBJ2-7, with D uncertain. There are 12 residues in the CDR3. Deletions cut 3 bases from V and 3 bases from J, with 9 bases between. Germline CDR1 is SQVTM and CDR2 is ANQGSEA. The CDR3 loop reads CSVEVQDYEQYF. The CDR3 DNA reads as TGCAGCGTTGAGGTGCAGGACTACGAGCAGTACTTC.

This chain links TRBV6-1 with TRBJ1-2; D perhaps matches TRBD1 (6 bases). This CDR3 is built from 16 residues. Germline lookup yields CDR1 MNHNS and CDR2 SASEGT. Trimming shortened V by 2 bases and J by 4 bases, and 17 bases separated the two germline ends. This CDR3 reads CASSERGLEFFYGYTF. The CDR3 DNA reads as TGTGCCAGCAGTGAAAGGGGGTTGGAGTTTTTCTATGGCTACACCTTC.

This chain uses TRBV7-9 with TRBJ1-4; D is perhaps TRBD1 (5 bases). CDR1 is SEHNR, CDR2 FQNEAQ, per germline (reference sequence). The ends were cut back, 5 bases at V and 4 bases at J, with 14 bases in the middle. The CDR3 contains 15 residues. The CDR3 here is CASSRLAGNNEKLFF. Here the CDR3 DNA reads TGTGCCAGCAGCCGCCTTGCAGGGAATAATGAAAAACTGTTTTTT.

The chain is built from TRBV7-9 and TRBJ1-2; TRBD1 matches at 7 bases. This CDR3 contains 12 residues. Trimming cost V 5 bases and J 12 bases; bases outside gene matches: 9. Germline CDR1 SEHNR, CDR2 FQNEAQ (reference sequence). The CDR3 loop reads CASSLQGGGDTF. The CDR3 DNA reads TGTGCCAGCAGCCTCCAGGGGGGCGGCGACACCTTC.

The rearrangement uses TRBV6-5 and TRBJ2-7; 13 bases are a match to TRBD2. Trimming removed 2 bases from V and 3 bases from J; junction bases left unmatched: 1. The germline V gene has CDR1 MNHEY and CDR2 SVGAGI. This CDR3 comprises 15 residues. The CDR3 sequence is CASSYRTSGGYEQYF. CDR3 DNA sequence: TGTGCCAGCAGTTACCGGACTAGCGGGGGCTACGAGCAGTACTTC.

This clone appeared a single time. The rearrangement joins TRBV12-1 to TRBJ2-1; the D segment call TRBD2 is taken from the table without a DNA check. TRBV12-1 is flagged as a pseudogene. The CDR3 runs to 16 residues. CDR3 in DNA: TGTGCCAGCACACCCGGAGCTAGCGAAGGTTATAATGAGCAGTTCTTC. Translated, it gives CASTPGASEGYNEQFF.

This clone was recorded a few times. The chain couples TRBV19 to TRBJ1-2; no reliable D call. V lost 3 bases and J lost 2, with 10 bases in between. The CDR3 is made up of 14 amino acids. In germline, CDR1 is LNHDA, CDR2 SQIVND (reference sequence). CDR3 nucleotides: TGTGCCAGTAGTATTGGATGGGAGAACTATGGCTACACCTTC. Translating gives CASSIGWENYGYTF. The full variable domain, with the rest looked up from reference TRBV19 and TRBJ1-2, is DGGITQSPKYLFRKEGQNVTLSCEQNLNHDAMYWYRQDPGQGLRLIYYSQIVNDFQKGDIAEGYSVSREKKESFPLTVTSAQKNPTAFYLCASSIGWENYGYTFGSGTRLTVV.

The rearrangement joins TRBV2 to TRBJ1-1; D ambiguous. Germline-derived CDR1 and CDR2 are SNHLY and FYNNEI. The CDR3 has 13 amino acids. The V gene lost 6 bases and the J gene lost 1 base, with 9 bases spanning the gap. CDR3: CASRETANTEAFF. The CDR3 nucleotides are TGTGCCAGCAGAGAAACAGCGAACACTGAAGCTTTCTTT.

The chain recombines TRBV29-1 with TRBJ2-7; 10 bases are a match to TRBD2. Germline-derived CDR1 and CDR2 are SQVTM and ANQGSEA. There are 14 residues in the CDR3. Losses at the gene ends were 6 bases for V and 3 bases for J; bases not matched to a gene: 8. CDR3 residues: CSVASGRALYEQYF. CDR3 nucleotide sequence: TGCAGCGTCGCCAGCGGGAGGGCCCTCTACGAGCAGTACTTC.

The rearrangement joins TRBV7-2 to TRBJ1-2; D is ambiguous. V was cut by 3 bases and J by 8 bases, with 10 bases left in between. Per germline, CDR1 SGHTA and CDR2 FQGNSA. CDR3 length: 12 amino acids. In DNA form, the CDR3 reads TGTGCCAGCAGCTTTGGGAGTTCAGGCTACACCTTC. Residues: CASSFGSSGYTF.